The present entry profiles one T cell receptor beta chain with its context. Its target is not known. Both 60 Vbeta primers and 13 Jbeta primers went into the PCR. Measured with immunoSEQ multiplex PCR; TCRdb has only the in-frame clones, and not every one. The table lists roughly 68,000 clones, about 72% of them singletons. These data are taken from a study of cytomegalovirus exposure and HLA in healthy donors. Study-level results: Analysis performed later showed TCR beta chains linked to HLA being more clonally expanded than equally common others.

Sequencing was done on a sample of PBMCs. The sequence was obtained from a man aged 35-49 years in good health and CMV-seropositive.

As DNA, the CDR3 is TGCGCCAGCAGCTTGGTGGGGAGGGAAGCTTTCTTT. This codes for CASSLVGREAFF. The rearrangement joins TRBV5-1 to TRBJ1-1, with D uncertain. The CDR3 totals 12 residues. Trimming left V 0 bases short and J 8 bases short, with 8 bases between. Germline V gene lookup returns CDR1 SGHRS and CDR2 YFSETQ.